This T cell receptor (beta chain) stems from a study of blood T cell repertoires in COVID-19. Study-wide background: The origin of the acute and convalescent COVID-19 samples was the United States, Italy and Spain. In each case, the material was cDNA or gDNA derived from T cells, B-cell-depleted T cells, or PBMCs.

Original processing notes: Amplification with reference gene primers provided the estimates of nucleated cell counts. TCRdb keeps only in-frame clones here, not all; method: immunoSEQ multiplex PCR. The V and J calls and clone size are taken from that table; D and trimming were inferred from the DNA. The data contain 180,000 or so clones, around four fifths of them seen just once; the ten biggest clones take up about 15%. The CDR3 spans 16 residues. Per germline, CDR1 PRHDT and CDR2 FYEKMQ (reference sequence). The V gene end was trimmed by 0 bases and the J gene end by 4 bases; junction bases not matched to a gene: 4.

The V and J genes are TRBV13 and TRBJ2-7, with TRBD2 matching over 12 bases. The material sequenced was peripheral blood. The sequence derives from a woman in her seventies with COVID-19, enrolled during active disease. The CDR3 DNA reads as TGTGCCAGCAGCTTAGGGCTAGCGGGAGGGATATACGAGCAGTACTTC. This encodes CASSLGLAGGIYEQYF.